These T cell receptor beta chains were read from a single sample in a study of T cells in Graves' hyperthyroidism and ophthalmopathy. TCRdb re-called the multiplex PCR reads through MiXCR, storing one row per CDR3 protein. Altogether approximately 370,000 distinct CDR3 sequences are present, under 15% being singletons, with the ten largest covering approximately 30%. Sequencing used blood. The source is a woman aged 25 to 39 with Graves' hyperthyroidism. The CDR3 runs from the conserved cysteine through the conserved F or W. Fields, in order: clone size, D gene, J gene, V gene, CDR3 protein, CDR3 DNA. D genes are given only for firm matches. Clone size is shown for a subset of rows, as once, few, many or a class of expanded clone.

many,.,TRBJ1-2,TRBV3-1,CASSPPTGSNYGYTF,TGTGCCAGCAGCCCTCCCACGGGGAGCAACTATGGCTACACCTTC
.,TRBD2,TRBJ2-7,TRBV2,CASSRLAGSGSYEQYF,TGTGCCAGCAGTAGACTAGCGGGATCTGGCTCCTACGAGCAGTACTTC
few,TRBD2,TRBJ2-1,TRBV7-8,CASSPILAGASNEQFF,TGTGCCAGCAGCCCTATCCTGGCGGGAGCGAGTAATGAGCAGTTCTTC
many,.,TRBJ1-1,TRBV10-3,CAISESGPENTEAFF,TGTGCCATCAGTGAGTCGGGACCGGAGAACACTGAAGCTTTCTTT
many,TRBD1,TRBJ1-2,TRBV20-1,CSASLPGQGYGYTF,TGCAGTGCGTCCTTACCGGGACAGGGCTACGGCTACACCTTC
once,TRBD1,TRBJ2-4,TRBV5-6,CASSFKDRGKNIQYF,TGTGCCAGCAGCTTCAAGGACAGGGGCAAAAACATTCAGTACTTC
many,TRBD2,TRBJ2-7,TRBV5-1,CASSRTSGSHYEQYF,TGCGCCAGCAGCAGGACTAGCGGGAGTCACTACGAGCAGTACTTC
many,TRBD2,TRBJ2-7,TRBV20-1,CSAARPGLAGGKISYEQYF,TGCAGTGCTGCCCGCCCGGGACTAGCGGGAGGGAAGATCTCCTACGAGCAGTACTTC
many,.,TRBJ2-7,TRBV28,CATGTRGEQYF,TGTGCCACAGGGACTCGAGGGGAGCAGTACTTC
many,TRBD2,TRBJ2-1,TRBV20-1,CSARGGLAGDNEQFF,TGCAGTGCTAGAGGGGGACTAGCGGGAGACAATGAGCAGTTCTTC
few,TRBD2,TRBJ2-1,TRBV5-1,CASSLDPGGYNEQFF,TGCGCCAGCAGCTTGGATCCGGGGGGATACAATGAGCAGTTCTTC
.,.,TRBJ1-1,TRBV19,CASSKRPKAGYTEAFF,TGTGCCAGTAGTAAGAGACCGAAGGCTGGATACACTGAAGCTTTCTTT
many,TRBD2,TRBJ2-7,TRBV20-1,CSARPRTSGVSYEQYF,TGCAGTGCTAGACCAAGGACTAGCGGGGTTTCCTACGAGCAGTACTTC
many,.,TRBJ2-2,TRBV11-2,CASSLPLGGITGELFF,TGTGCCAGCAGCTTACCACTGGGGGGCATCACCGGGGAGCTGTTTTTT
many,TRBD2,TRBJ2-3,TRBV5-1,CASSSVAGASIDTQYF,TGCGCCAGCAGCTCCGTGGCGGGAGCCAGCATAGATACGCAGTATTTT
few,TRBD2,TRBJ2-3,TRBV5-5,CASSLAIAGGPDTDTQYF,TGTGCCAGCAGCTTGGCTATAGCGGGAGGGCCCGACACAGATACGCAGTATTTT